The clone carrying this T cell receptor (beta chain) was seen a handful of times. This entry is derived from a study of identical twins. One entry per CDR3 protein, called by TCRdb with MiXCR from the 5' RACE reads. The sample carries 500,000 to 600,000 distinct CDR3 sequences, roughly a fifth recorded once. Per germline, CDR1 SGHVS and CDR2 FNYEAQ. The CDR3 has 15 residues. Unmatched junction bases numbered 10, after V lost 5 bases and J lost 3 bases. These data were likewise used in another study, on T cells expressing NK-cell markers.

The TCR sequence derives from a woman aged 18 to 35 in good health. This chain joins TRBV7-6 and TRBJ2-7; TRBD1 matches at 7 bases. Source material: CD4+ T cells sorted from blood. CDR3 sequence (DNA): TGTGCCAGCAGCCCTTTTGATGCAGGGGGCTACGAGCAGTACTTC. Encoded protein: CASSPFDAGGYEQYF. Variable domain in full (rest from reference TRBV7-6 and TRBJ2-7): GAGVSQSPRYKVTKRGQDVALRCDPISGHVSLYWYRQALGQGPEFLTYFNYEAQQDKSGLPNDRFSAERPEGSISTLTIQRTEQRDSAMYRCASSPFDAGGYEQYFGPGTRLTVT.